Each of the 5 T cell receptor beta chains below was sequenced from the same sample in a study of control samples from healthy donors and cancer patients. Data came from immunoSEQ multiplex PCR; TCRdb stores just in-frame clones and leaves some out. The table lists approximately 120,000 clones, roughly 87% of them singletons, with over 7.5% in the top ten. Sequencing used blood. These receptor sequences come from a man aged 40-49 years in good health.

The chain uses TRBV6-2 or TRBV6-3 and TRBJ1-5; a possible D gene is TRBD1 (5 bases). The CDR3 is 15 residues long. V dropped 5 bases and J dropped 0 bases, with 11 bases sitting between them. CDR1 and CDR2 (germline): MNHEY, SVGEGT. This CDR3 reads CASSPGGYSNQPQHF. The CDR3 DNA reads as TGTGCCAGCAGTCCCGGGGGATATAGCAATCAGCCCCAGCATTTT.

This clone was picked up a small number of times. The rearrangement joins TRBV25-1 to TRBJ1-3; TRBD1 might be the D (6 bases). Germline values: CDR1 MGHDK, CDR2 SYGVNS. The CDR3 contains 13 residues. V was pared by 4 bases and J by 4 bases, with 8 bases between. In DNA, the CDR3 is TGTGCCAGCAGTGGGGGGCAAGGAAACACCATATATTTT. It encodes CASSGGQGNTIYF.

In the case of this clone: Other DNA sequences within the sample encode an identical CDR3. The chain carries TRBV7-2 and TRBJ1-3; TRBD1 agrees at 7 bases. This CDR3 has 14 amino acids. Germline V lookup: CDR1 SGHTA, CDR2 FQGNSA. Losses at the gene ends were 1 base for V and 7 bases for J; bases not matched to a gene: 4. The CDR3 spells CASSLGQGRNTIYF. In nucleotides, the CDR3 is TGTGCCAGCAGCTTAGGACAGGGCCGGAACACCATATATTTT.

In this sample, this clone turned up once. The chain employs TRBV5-1 and TRBJ2-2; TRBD1 aligns across 7 bases. This CDR3 contains 12 residues. The germline V gene encodes CDR1 SGHRS and CDR2 YFSETQ. Losses at the gene ends were 4 bases for V and 13 bases for J; bases not matched to a gene: 7. Written as DNA, the CDR3 is TGCGCCAGCAGCGTCACGACAGGGATGCTGTTTTTT. Translated: CASSVTTGMLFF.

This chain joins TRBV11-2 and TRBJ2-2; 13 bases fit TRBD2. The junction had 6 bases not matched to a gene; V was cut back by 5 bases and J by 6 bases. This CDR3 has 16 amino acids. Per the germline V gene, CDR1 is SGHAT and CDR2 is FQNNGV. The CDR3, as DNA: TGTGCCAGCAGCCTACCGGGACTAGCGGGGCCCGGGGAGCTGTTTTTT. It specifies CASSLPGLAGPGELFF.